This paragraph covers one TCR beta chain sequence. The V end lost 5 bases, the J end lost 12 bases, and 14 bases lay between the germline ends. The germline V gene encodes CDR1 SGHAT and CDR2 FQNNGV. This CDR3 comprises 12 residues. Source study methods: Amplification from reference gene primers served as the basis for estimated nucleated cell counts. Generated by immunoSEQ multiplex PCR, the TCRdb table keeps only in-frame clones and is missing some. V, J and clone size are taken as reported in that table, and D and trimming were inferred from the DNA itself. The sample carries approximately 270,000 clones, about 85% recorded once. This entry comes from a study of blood T cell repertoires in COVID-19.

The chain is built from TRBV11-2 and TRBJ2-1; no definite D call. The receptor was derived from a human donor with COVID-19, enrolled during active disease. The donor label of this sample is uncertain. Material for sequencing was peripheral blood. The DNA of the CDR3 is TGTGCCAGCAGCAGAGGTACAAGAGGGCAGTTCTTC. Its protein is CASSRGTRGQFF.